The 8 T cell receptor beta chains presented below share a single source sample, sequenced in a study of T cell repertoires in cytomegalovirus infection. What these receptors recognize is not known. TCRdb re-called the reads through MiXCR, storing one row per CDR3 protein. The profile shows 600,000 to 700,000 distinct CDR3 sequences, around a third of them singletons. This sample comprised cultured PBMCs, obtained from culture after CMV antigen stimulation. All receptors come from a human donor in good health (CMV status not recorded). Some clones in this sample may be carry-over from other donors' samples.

CDR3 sequence: CASSPRVVETQYF. The CDR3, as DNA: TGTGCCAGCAGCCCGCGGGTTGTAGAGACCCAGTACTTC. The rearrangement uses TRBV7-2 and TRBJ2-5, with a possible D match to TRBD2 (5 bases). The CDR3 runs 13 residues. The V end lost 5 bases, the J end lost 4 bases, and 11 bases lay between the germline ends. Germline CDR1 reads SGHTA; CDR2 reads FQGNSA. The whole variable domain, filled in from reference TRBV7-2 and TRBJ2-5, reads GAGVSQSPSNKVTEKGKDVELRCDPISGHTALYWYRQSLGQGLEFLIYFQGNSAPDKSGLPSDRFSAERTGGSVSTLTIQRTQQEDSAVYLCASSPRVVETQYFGPGTRLLVL.

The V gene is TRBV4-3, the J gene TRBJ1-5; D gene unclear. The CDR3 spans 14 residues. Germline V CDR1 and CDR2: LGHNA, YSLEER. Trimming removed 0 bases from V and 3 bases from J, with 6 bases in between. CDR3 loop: CASSQDRLNQPQHF. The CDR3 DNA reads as TGCGCCAGCAGCCAAGACAGACTCAATCAGCCCCAGCATTTT.

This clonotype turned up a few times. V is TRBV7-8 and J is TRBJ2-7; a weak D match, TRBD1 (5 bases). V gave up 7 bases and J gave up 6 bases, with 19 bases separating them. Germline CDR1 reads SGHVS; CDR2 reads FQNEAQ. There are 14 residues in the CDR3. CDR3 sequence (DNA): TGTGCCAGCACCCCCCAGGTGATAGGGGCCGAGCAGTACTTC. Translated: CASTPQVIGAEQYF.

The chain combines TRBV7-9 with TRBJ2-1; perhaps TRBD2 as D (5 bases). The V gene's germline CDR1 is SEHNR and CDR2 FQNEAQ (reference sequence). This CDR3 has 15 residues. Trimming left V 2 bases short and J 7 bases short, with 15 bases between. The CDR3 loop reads CASSLNVGALNEQFF. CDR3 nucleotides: TGTGCCAGCAGCTTAAATGTGGGAGCATTGAATGAGCAGTTCTTC.

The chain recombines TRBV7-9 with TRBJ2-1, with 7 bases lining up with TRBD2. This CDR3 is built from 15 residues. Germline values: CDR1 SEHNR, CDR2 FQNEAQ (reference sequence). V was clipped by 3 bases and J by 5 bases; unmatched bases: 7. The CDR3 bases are TGTGCCAGCAGCTTCACCGGGACTACTGACAATGAGCAGTTCTTC. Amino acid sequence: CASSFTGTTDNEQFF.

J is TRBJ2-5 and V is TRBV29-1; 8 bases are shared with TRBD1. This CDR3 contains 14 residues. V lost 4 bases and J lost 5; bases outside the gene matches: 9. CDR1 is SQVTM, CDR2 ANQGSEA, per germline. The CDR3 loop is CSVVAGTGRETQYF. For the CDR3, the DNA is TGCAGCGTTGTTGCCGGGACAGGAAGGGAGACCCAGTACTTC.

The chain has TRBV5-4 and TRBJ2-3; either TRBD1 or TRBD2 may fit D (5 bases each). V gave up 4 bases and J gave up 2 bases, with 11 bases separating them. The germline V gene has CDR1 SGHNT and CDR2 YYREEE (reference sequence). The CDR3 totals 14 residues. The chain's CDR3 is CASSGTLATDTQYF. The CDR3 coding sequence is TGTGCCAGCAGCGGGACCCTGGCCACAGATACGCAGTATTTT.

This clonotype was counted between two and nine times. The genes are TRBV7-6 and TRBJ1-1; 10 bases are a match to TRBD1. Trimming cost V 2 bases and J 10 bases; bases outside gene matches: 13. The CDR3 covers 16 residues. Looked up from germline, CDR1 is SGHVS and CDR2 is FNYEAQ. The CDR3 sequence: CASSLWGGTGDFGAFF. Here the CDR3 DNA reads TGTGCCAGCAGCTTATGGGGGGGGACAGGGGATTTTGGAGCTTTCTTT.